The 25 T cell receptor beta chains below were found in one sample sequenced in a study of T cell responses to AZD1222 COVID-19 vaccine. Measured with immunoSEQ multiplex PCR; TCRdb has only the in-frame clones, and not every one. The profile shows roughly 76,000 clones, around nine tenths of them singletons. This material consisted of peripheral blood, taken on day 0 of AZD1222 vaccination. The origin of the receptors is an adult in good health.

The chain employs TRBV15 and TRBJ2-2; D unclear. Germline loops: CDR1 LNHNV, CDR2 YYDKDF (reference sequence). This CDR3 is 12 amino acids long. The germline V and J ends were trimmed by 5 bases and 7 bases, with 8 bases remaining between them. The CDR3 DNA reads as TGTGCCACCAGCCCTCAAGACGGGGAGCTGTTTTTT. Protein sequence: CATSPQDGELFF.

This chain uses TRBV10-1 with TRBJ1-1; TRBD1 matches at 8 bases. CDR1 is WNHNN, CDR2 SYGVQD, per germline (reference sequence). The ends lost 2 bases at V and 7 bases at J; junction bases unmatched: 6. The CDR3 spans 14 residues. The CDR3: CASSELRTGNEAFF. In DNA, the CDR3 is TGCGCCAGCAGTGAGCTTCGGACAGGGAATGAAGCTTTCTTT.

This rearrangement joins TRBV29-1 to TRBJ1-1; 9 bases line up with TRBD1. Losses at the gene ends were 4 bases for V and 7 bases for J; bases not matched to a gene: 4. Germline CDR1 and CDR2: SQVTM and ANQGSEA. The CDR3 runs to 12 residues. CDR3 sequence: CSVAGQGIEAFF. CDR3 in DNA: TGCAGCGTTGCGGGACAGGGCATTGAAGCTTTCTTT.

This clone was picked up one time. V and J are TRBV29-1 and TRBJ2-2, with D unresolved. Germline V lookup: CDR1 SQVTM, CDR2 ANQGSEA. The CDR3 totals 11 residues. Trimming shortened V by 6 bases and J by 7 bases, and 9 bases separated the two germline ends. The CDR3 reads CSVWGNGELFF. For the CDR3, the DNA is TGCAGCGTGTGGGGTAACGGGGAGCTGTTTTTT.

This clone appeared a single time. The chain recombines TRBV4-1 with TRBJ2-7; TRBD2 aligns across 11 bases. Per the germline V gene, CDR1 is MGHRA and CDR2 is YSYEKL. Trimming cost V 1 base and J 6 bases; bases outside gene matches: 8. CDR3 length: 16 amino acids. In DNA form, the CDR3 reads TGCGCCAGCAGCCAAGGACTAGCGGGACTGAGCGGCGAGCAGTACTTC. It translates to CASSQGLAGLSGEQYF.

The chain combines TRBV11-2 with TRBJ2-1; the D is unclear. CDR1 is SGHAT, CDR2 FQNNGV, per germline. V was trimmed by 0 bases and J by 10 bases, leaving 16 bases between them. This CDR3 spans 15 amino acids. This CDR3 is CASSLDGVYSSEQFF. As DNA, the CDR3 is TGTGCCAGCAGCTTAGATGGCGTTTATTCTTCGGAGCAGTTCTTC.

This clone was counted once. The chain joins TRBV7-2 to TRBJ2-2; D might be TRBD1 (6 bases). The ends were cut back, 1 base at V and 3 bases at J, with 6 bases in the middle. This CDR3 is built from 14 residues. Germline CDR1 and CDR2: SGHTA and FQGNSA. The CDR3, as DNA: TGTGCCAGCAGCTTAGACAGGGACACCGGGGAGCTGTTTTTT. Amino acids: CASSLDRDTGELFF. Filled out from reference TRBV7-2 and TRBJ2-2, the complete variable domain reads GAGVSQSPSNKVTEKGKDVELRCDPISGHTALYWYRQSLGQGLEFLIYFQGNSAPDKSGLPSDRFSAERTGGSVSTLTIQRTQQEDSAVYLCASSLDRDTGELFFGEGSRLTVL.

The CDR3 spells CATSRGLGQGNSPLHF. CDR3 sequence (DNA): TGTGCCACCAGCAGGGGACTTGGACAGGGGAATTCACCCCTCCACTTT. The rearrangement links TRBV15 to TRBJ1-6, with 9 bases identical to TRBD1. The CDR3 covers 16 residues. With V trimmed by 3 bases and J by 7 bases, 7 bases remained unmatched. Looked up from germline, CDR1 is LNHNV and CDR2 is YYDKDF (reference sequence). The entire variable domain, with the rest obtained from reference TRBV15 and TRBJ1-6, is as follows: DAMVIQNPRYQVTQFGKPVTLSCSQTLNHNVMYWYQQKSSQAPKLLFHYYDKDFNNEADTPDNFQSRRPNTSFCFLDIRSPGLGDTAMYLCATSRGLGQGNSPLHFGNGTRLTVT.

This clone is a singleton in its sample. This sequence joins TRBV6-6 and TRBJ2-3; 8 nucleotides match TRBD2. This CDR3 spans 16 amino acids. J was trimmed by 4 bases and V by 5 bases; bases with no gene match: 11. The germline CDR1 and CDR2 sequences are MNHNY and SVGAGI (reference sequence). CDR3 residues: CASSRNGLASADTQYF. CDR3 nucleotide sequence: TGTGCCAGCAGTCGAAATGGACTAGCCTCCGCAGATACGCAGTATTTT.

The table lists this clone with a count of one. Germline and junction disagree at one end, which may indicate a read error. J is TRBJ2-5 and V is TRBV5-1, with D possibly called TRBD1 or TRBD2 (5 bases each). Per the germline V gene, CDR1 is SGHRS and CDR2 is YFSETQ. This CDR3 has 16 residues. The CDR3 sequence is CASRLGAGWMGEIQYF. The CDR3 bases are TGCGCCAGCCGACTGGGAGCAGGTTGGATGGGGGAGATCCAGTACTTC.

This clone was recorded once. CDR3 bases: TGTGCCAGCAGCCCTCACGGTGCCCCGAACACCGGGGAGCTGTTTTTT. It is translated as CASSPHGAPNTGELFF. V and J are TRBV5-5 and TRBJ2-2; D uncertain. Trimming stripped 4 bases from V and 0 bases from J, with 13 bases between. Germline V lookup: CDR1 SGHKS, CDR2 YYEKEE (reference sequence). CDR3 length equals 16 residues.

The gene calls are TRBV29-1 and TRBJ1-1; TRBD1 matches at 9 bases. CDR3 size: 17 residues. The V gene's germline CDR1 is SQVTM and CDR2 ANQGSEA. With V trimmed by 7 bases and J by 1 base, 16 bases remained unmatched. The CDR3 coding sequence is TGCAGCGCTAATGGGGGAACAGGGGGCAGGTGGAACACTGAAGCTTTCTTT. Residues: CSANGGTGGRWNTEAFF.

V is TRBV6-6 and J is TRBJ2-2, with TRBD2 matching over 9 bases. J gave up 6 bases and V 0 bases, and 5 bases lay outside the gene matches. The CDR3 extends over 16 amino acids. Germline CDR1 and CDR2: MNHNY and SVGAGI (reference sequence). Here the CDR3 reads CASSYSSLAGSGELFF. CDR3 coding DNA: TGTGCCAGCAGTTACTCGTCCCTAGCGGGATCCGGGGAGCTGTTTTTT.

The chain joins TRBV11-3 to TRBJ2-1; D gene ambiguous. V was pared by 5 bases and J by 5 bases, with 10 bases between. This CDR3 is 13 amino acids long. CDR1 and CDR2 from the germline V gene are SGHNT and YENEEA. This chain's CDR3 is CASSPTRNNEQFF. As DNA, the CDR3 is TGTGCCAGCAGCCCGACCAGGAACAATGAGCAGTTCTTC.

This clone was seen a single time. This chain links TRBV28 with TRBJ2-7; 9 nucleotides line up with TRBD1. The germline V gene encodes CDR1 MDHEN and CDR2 SYDVKM. This CDR3 comprises 15 residues. V was clipped by 10 bases and J by 3 bases; unmatched bases: 13. The CDR3 coding sequence is TGTGCCATCCAAATACGGACAGGGGTTCACTACGAGCAGTACTTC. This encodes CAIQIRTGVHYEQYF.

This clone was seen just once. The chain carries TRBV6-5 and TRBJ1-2, with 7 bases matching TRBD1. Germline V CDR1 and CDR2: MNHEY, SVGAGI. V was pared by 6 bases and J by 2 bases, with 3 bases of the junction left unmatched. The CDR3 extends over 13 amino acids. CDR3 DNA: TGTGCCAGCAGGGGACAGACAAACTATGGCTACACCTTC. Amino acid sequence: CASRGQTNYGYTF.

This clone was picked up one time. J is TRBJ2-5 and V is TRBV12-5, with D perhaps TRBD1 (6 bases). The CDR3 is made up of 15 amino acids. V was cut by 2 bases and J by 2 bases, with 12 bases left in between. From germline, CDR1 is LGHNT and CDR2 FRNRAP. The CDR3: CASGLTLQGQETQYF. CDR3 sequence (DNA): TGTGCTAGTGGTTTGACGCTACAGGGACAAGAGACCCAGTACTTC.

This rearrangement joins TRBV19 to TRBJ1-1; D is possibly TRBD1 (5 bases). Germline CDR1 LNHDA, CDR2 SQIVND (reference sequence). This CDR3 is built from 14 residues. V lost 3 bases and J 3 bases, leaving 11 bases between the germline ends. The CDR3 reads CASSISGPDTEAFF. CDR3 bases: TGTGCCAGTAGTATTTCGGGACCGGACACTGAAGCTTTCTTT.

This clone has only a few counts. The chain combines TRBV29-1 with TRBJ2-7; a possible D gene is TRBD2 (7 bases). Trimming removed 8 bases from V and 7 bases from J, with 18 bases in between. Germline V gives CDR1 SQVTM, CDR2 ANQGSEA. The CDR3 has 12 amino acids. CDR3 amino acids: CSTRGGDGEQYV. CDR3 DNA sequence: TGCAGCACCCGAGGGGGGGACGGAGAGCAGTACGTC.

The rearrangement joins TRBV28 to TRBJ2-6; D is unresolved. Between the trimmed V and J ends, which lost 5 bases and 4 bases, there was a span of 12 bases. Germline CDR1 reads MDHEN; CDR2 reads SYDVKM. The length of the CDR3 is 15 residues. The CDR3 DNA is TGTGCCAGCAGTCCCACCCTGGGGGGGGCCAACGTCCTGACTTTC. Residues: CASSPTLGGANVLTF.

J is TRBJ2-5 and V is TRBV10-3, with D perhaps being TRBD1 or TRBD2 (5 bases each). The CDR3 length is 14 residues. The V end was cut by 8 bases, the J end by 3 bases, with 16 bases between. Per the germline V gene, CDR1 is ENHRY and CDR2 is SYGVKD. In DNA, the CDR3 is TGTGCCATCCAGGGAGATGGGGGAGAAGAGACCCAGTACTTC. Residues: CAIQGDGGEETQYF.

This clone occurred a few times. The chain carries TRBV6-5 and TRBJ1-3, with D possibly being TRBD1 (5 bases). V lost 9 bases and J lost 3, with 15 bases in between. CDR3 length: 14 residues. CDR1 is MNHEY, CDR2 SVGAGI, per germline. In DNA form, the CDR3 reads TGTGCCAGTACCTATGGGGGTTATGGAAACACCATATATTTT. The encoded protein is CASTYGGYGNTIYF.

This chain uses TRBV5-4 with TRBJ2-2; 11 positions agree with TRBD1. From germline, CDR1 is SGHNT and CDR2 YYREEE (reference sequence). The CDR3 spans 17 residues. The trim removed 0 bases at V and 6 bases at J, leaving 7 bases unmatched. For the CDR3, the DNA is TGTGCCAGCAGCTTGGACTTTCCGGGACAGGGGGCCGGGGAGCTGTTTTTT. This translates into CASSLDFPGQGAGELFF.

The chain uses TRBV4-1 and TRBJ1-1; D not resolved. Germline CDR1 and CDR2: MGHRA and YSYEKL. V lost 1 base to trimming and J lost 1 base, with 4 bases between them. The CDR3 consists of 13 residues. CDR3 sequence: CASSQVQNTEAFF. The CDR3 DNA is TGCGCCAGCAGCCAAGTACAGAACACTGAAGCTTTCTTT.

This clone was detected only once. V is TRBV10-3 and J is TRBJ2-7, with 10 bases aligning to TRBD2. CDR1 is ENHRY and CDR2 is SYGVKD in the germline V gene. This CDR3 has 15 amino acids. Unmatched junction bases numbered 7, after V lost 6 bases and J lost 2 bases. CDR3 loop: CAIRRTSGRTYEQYF. As DNA, the CDR3 is TGTGCCATCAGGAGGACTAGCGGACGAACCTACGAGCAGTACTTC.